Presented here are 9 T cell receptor beta chains from one specimen sequenced in a study of shared clonotypes between healthy human individuals. Assay: immunoSEQ multiplex PCR; the TCRdb copy retains only in-frame clones and omits some. Of millions of clones in the sample, 95% were seen once. Sequencing input: naive CD4+ T cells sorted from blood. Described subset: CD45RA+ positively selected. The receptor set was obtained from a young man in good health.

The chain joins TRBV5-1 to TRBJ2-3; the D is unclear. Per the germline V gene, CDR1 is SGHRS and CDR2 is YFSETQ. Trimming took 5 bases from V and 6 from J, leaving 16 bases between them. This CDR3 region has 14 residues. The CDR3 here is CASSFVRDRDTQYF. For the CDR3, the DNA is TGCGCCAGCAGTTTTGTGAGAGACCGGGATACGCAGTATTTT.

The chain has TRBV13 and TRBJ2-1; 9 bases agree with TRBD2. From germline, CDR1 is PRHDT and CDR2 FYEKMQ (reference sequence). The CDR3 runs to 14 residues. V gave up 2 bases and J gave up 8 bases; unmatched junction bases: 4. This CDR3 is CASSLLAGRDEQFF. CDR3 sequence (DNA): TGTGCCAGCAGCTTACTAGCGGGGCGGGATGAGCAGTTCTTC. Drawing the rest from reference TRBV13 and TRBJ2-1, the complete variable domain is AAGVIQSPRHLIKEKRETATLKCYPIPRHDTVYWYQQGPGQDPQFLISFYEKMQSDKGSIPDRFSAQQFSDYHSELNMSSLELGDSALYFCASSLLAGRDEQFFGPGTRLTVL.

V is TRBV7-2 and J is TRBJ2-2; maybe TRBD2 (7 bases). Trimming left V 4 bases short and J 5 bases short, with 17 bases between. This CDR3 is 16 amino acids long. Germline CDR1 reads SGHTA; CDR2 reads FQGNSA. CDR3 region: CASSSRGGAFTGELFF. CDR3 DNA: TGTGCCAGCAGCTCCCGTGGGGGGGCCTTTACCGGGGAGCTGTTTTTT.

The chain links TRBV7-9 to TRBJ1-6; D not resolved. This CDR3 has 15 amino acids. CDR1 and CDR2 from the germline V gene are SEHNR and FQNEAQ (reference sequence). Trimming pared 0 bases from V and 6 bases from J, leaving 9 bases between. CDR3 loop: CASSLATPSNSPLHF. In DNA form, the CDR3 reads TGTGCCAGCAGCTTAGCAACACCTAGTAATTCACCCCTCCACTTT.

The gene calls are TRBV5-1 and TRBJ2-3; 8 nucleotides agree with TRBD1. With 4 bases clipped from V and 1 base from J, the junction kept 8 bases outside the gene matches. CDR1 SGHRS and CDR2 YFSETQ come from the germline V gene. The CDR3 length is 16 residues. The CDR3 nucleotides are TGCGCCAGCAGCCCCATTCCGGGACAGGGCACAGATACGCAGTATTTT. This gives the protein CASSPIPGQGTDTQYF.

V and J are TRBV5-4 and TRBJ2-7, with a tentative D call TRBD1 (5 bases). Trimming took off 4 bases at V and 6 bases at J, with 17 bases between the two ends. Germline CDR1 SGHNT, CDR2 YYREEE (reference sequence). This CDR3 comprises 14 residues. CDR3 loop: CASSERTHLAEQYF. The CDR3 DNA sequence: TGTGCCAGCAGCGAAAGGACACACCTGGCCGAGCAGTACTTC.

The V gene is TRBV7-2, the J gene TRBJ2-5; no definite D call. The CDR3 has 13 residues. Trimming shortened V by 5 bases and J by 0 bases, and 7 bases separated the two germline ends. CDR1 and CDR2 from the germline V gene are SGHTA and FQGNSA. CDR3 sequence: CASSAQYQETQYF. The CDR3 DNA sequence: TGTGCCAGCAGCGCCCAGTACCAAGAGACCCAGTACTTC.

V gene TRBV18 combines with J gene TRBJ2-7; TRBD1 might be the D (6 bases). Germline CDR1 is KGHSH and CDR2 is LQKENI. Trimming cost V 4 bases and J 3 bases, with 13 bases left between them. The CDR3 has 14 residues. The CDR3 DNA reads as TGTGCCAGCTCACAGGGGGTCACAGACTACGAGCAGTACTTC. Residues: CASSQGVTDYEQYF.

A note on this clone: One junction end disagrees with the germline gene, perhaps due to a read error. This chain links TRBV30 with TRBJ1-1; D ambiguous. In germline, CDR1 is GTSNPN, CDR2 SVGIG (reference sequence). CDR3 size: 8 residues. CDR3 in amino acids: CAWSVLYF. In nucleotides, the CDR3 is TGTGCCTGGAGTGTGCTGTACTTT.